This T cell receptor beta chain was sequenced in a study of blood T cell repertoires in COVID-19. For the study at large: The United States, Italy and Spain supplied acute and convalescent COVID-19 samples. PBMCs, B-cell-depleted T cells, or T cells provided the cDNA or gDNA that made up the material.

CDR3 length: 18 amino acids. Germline lookup yields CDR1 MDHEN and CDR2 SYDVKM. Trimming cost V 6 bases and J 0 bases; bases outside gene matches: 10. Seattle patients were enrolled while actively infected and followed longitudinally. Original analysis: Cell counts per sample came from amplifying reference gene primers. The table came from immunoSEQ multiplex PCR; TCRdb's copy has only in-frame clones and leaves some out. D and trimming come from the DNA, and the V and J calls and clone size come from that table. Of about 180,000 clones in the sample, around nine tenths are singletons; the top ten hold 9.5% to 15%.

Sequencing was done on a sample of peripheral blood. This chain connects TRBV28 to TRBJ2-6; TRBD1 matches at 8 bases. The receptor comes from a woman aged 70-85 years with COVID-19, enrolled during active disease. The CDR3 region is CASRAPRGPHSGANVLTF. The CDR3 bases are TGTGCCAGCAGAGCGCCCAGGGGGCCCCACTCTGGGGCCAACGTCCTGACTTTC.